The 27 T cell receptor beta chains below all came from one sample that was sequenced in a study of T cells in Graves' hyperthyroidism and ophthalmopathy. The CDR3 regions of TCR beta were amplified from RNA transcripts. When the TCR CDR3 underwent first-round RT-PCR, the HTBI primer set was used. MiXCR, applied by TCRdb to the multiplex PCR reads, yields one record per CDR3 protein. The sample has around 340,000 distinct CDR3 sequences; roughly 14% are singletons. Sequenced sample: blood. These receptors all come from a woman aged 25 to 39 with Graves' hyperthyroidism.

This chain links TRBV7-9 with TRBJ2-7, with 8 bases fitting TRBD2. This CDR3 comprises 13 residues. V dropped 10 bases and J dropped 5; count of bases not matched to a gene: 10. Per germline, CDR1 SEHNR and CDR2 FQNEAQ (reference sequence). The CDR3 spells CATKGAGADEQYF. The CDR3 nucleotides are TGTGCCACCAAAGGAGCGGGGGCTGACGAGCAGTACTTC. The whole variable domain, filled in from reference TRBV7-9 and TRBJ2-7, reads DTGVSQNPRHKITKRGQNVTFRCDPISEHNRLYWYRQTLGQGPEFLTYFQNEAQLEKSRLLSDRFSAERPKGSFSTLEIQRTEQGDSAMYLCATKGAGADEQYFGPGTRLTVT.

This clonotype was found many times. The rearrangement joins TRBV6-1 to TRBJ2-1; D ambiguous. Germline-derived CDR1 and CDR2 are MNHNS and SASEGT. The CDR3 has 13 residues. V shed 7 bases and J shed 2 bases, with 9 bases lying between them. The CDR3 DNA sequence: TGTGCCAGCACCCAAGGGCCCTACAATGAGCAGTTCTTC. Translation gives CASTQGPYNEQFF.

This clonotype was recorded many times. V is TRBV28 and J is TRBJ1-1; D is uncertain. The length of the CDR3 is 17 residues. Trimming took off 6 bases at V and 1 base at J, with 21 bases between the two ends. Germline CDR1 and CDR2: MDHEN and SYDVKM. The CDR3, as DNA: TGTGCCAGCAGCATACCGGGCTCAGACCTCCGGAACACTGAAGCTTTCTTT. Amino acids: CASSIPGSDLRNTEAFF. The full variable domain, completed using reference TRBV28 and TRBJ1-1, is DVKVTQSSRYLVKRTGEKVFLECVQDMDHENMFWYRQDPGLGLRLIYFSYDVKMKEKGDIPEGYSVSREKKERFSLILESASTNQTSMYLCASSIPGSDLRNTEAFFGQGTRLTVV.

As regards this clonotype: At one of its ends the junction is not consistent with the germline gene, which may arise from a read error. CDR3 residues: CASSPSLFQEAQYF. The DNA for the CDR3 is TGTGCCAGCTCACCAAGCCTATTCCAAGAGGCCCAGTACTTC. This rearrangement joins TRBV18 to TRBJ2-5; no definite D call. CDR1 and CDR2 from the germline V gene are KGHSH and LQKENI. This CDR3 spans 14 amino acids.

The chain carries TRBV24-1 and TRBJ1-2, with D perhaps TRBD1 (5 bases). This CDR3 is built from 15 residues. The V end lost 0 bases, the J end lost 7 bases, and 14 bases lay between the germline ends. Germline loops: CDR1 KGHDR, CDR2 SFDVKD. The CDR3 nucleotides are TGTGCCACCAGTGATTTGGGGGCGTCGGTGCGTGGCTACACCTTC. This gives the protein CATSDLGASVRGYTF.

This clonotype was recorded at least ten times. This CDR3 is CASSAEGNEQFF. In DNA, the CDR3 is TGTGCCAGCAGTGCCGAGGGGAATGAGCAGTTCTTC. The V and J genes are TRBV7-9 and TRBJ2-1; D is possibly TRBD1 or TRBD2 (5 bases each). The germline V and J ends were trimmed by 6 bases and 7 bases, with 10 bases remaining between them. Looked up from germline, CDR1 is SEHNR and CDR2 is FQNEAQ (reference sequence). This CDR3 has 12 amino acids.

In this sample, this clonotype turned up many times. The rearrangement links TRBV7-9 to TRBJ2-1, with 7 bases lining up with TRBD2. With 3 bases clipped from V and 2 bases from J, the junction kept 7 bases outside the gene matches. Germline CDR1 reads SEHNR; CDR2 reads FQNEAQ (reference sequence). This CDR3 comprises 16 residues. DNA for the CDR3: TGTGCCAGCAGCTTTGGCCTAGCGGAACCCTACAATGAGCAGTTCTTC. Its protein is CASSFGLAEPYNEQFF. The full variable domain, with the rest looked up from reference TRBV7-9 and TRBJ2-1, is DTGVSQNPRHKITKRGQNVTFRCDPISEHNRLYWYRQTLGQGPEFLTYFQNEAQLEKSRLLSDRFSAERPKGSFSTLEIQRTEQGDSAMYLCASSFGLAEPYNEQFFGPGTRLTVL.

As for this clonotype: Being one base from a much bigger clone, this may be a read error. As the CDR3 is not closed by the conserved phenylalanine or tryptophan, this likely results from a read error. This chain connects TRBV20-1 to TRBJ2-3, with TRBD2 matching over 10 bases. Germline values: CDR1 DFQATT, CDR2 SNEGSKA (reference sequence). This CDR3 contains 19 residues. V dropped 0 bases and J dropped 1; count of bases not matched to a gene: 13. The chain's CDR3 is CSARDSRRLAGVGTDTQYV. CDR3 DNA sequence: TGCAGTGCTAGAGATTCGAGGCGGCTAGCGGGAGTAGGCACAGATACGCAGTATGTT.

J is TRBJ1-4 and V is TRBV24-1, with 9 bases that match TRBD1. Germline lookup yields CDR1 KGHDR and CDR2 SFDVKD. With 3 bases clipped from V and 7 bases from J, the junction kept 8 bases outside the gene matches. The CDR3 extends over 16 amino acids. Here the CDR3 reads CATSDRDGTGIEKLFF. The CDR3 nucleotides read TGTGCCACCAGTGATCGGGACGGGACAGGGATTGAAAAACTGTTTTTT.

This clonotype was counted at least ten times. This chain links TRBV6-1 with TRBJ1-1; D is unclear. Looked up from germline, CDR1 is MNHNS and CDR2 is SASEGT. Trimming stripped 5 bases from V and 0 bases from J, with 10 bases between. This CDR3 has 14 amino acids. CDR3 sequence (DNA): TGTGCCAGCAGTCCCAGCAACATGAACACTGAAGCTTTCTTT. Residues: CASSPSNMNTEAFF.

This clonotype was found many times. This sequence joins TRBV30 and TRBJ2-1; D gene unclear. V was clipped by 2 bases and J by 5 bases, with 7 bases between them. Germline-derived CDR1 and CDR2 are GTSNPN and SVGIG (reference sequence). The CDR3 is made up of 12 amino acids. The CDR3 nucleotides are TGTGCCTGGAGTTCGGCGGACAATGAGCAGTTCTTC. Protein product: CAWSSADNEQFF.

This clonotype was counted between two and nine times. This chain joins TRBV7-9 and TRBJ2-6; 7 bases are shared with TRBD2. The ends lost 3 bases at V and 0 bases at J; junction bases unmatched: 11. Germline CDR1 reads SEHNR; CDR2 reads FQNEAQ (reference sequence). The CDR3 length is 19 residues. The CDR3 DNA reads as TGTGCCAGCAGCTTGGGGCTAGCGGACATTTACTCTGGGGCCAACGTCCTGACTTTC. It encodes CASSLGLADIYSGANVLTF.

This clonotype has ten or more counts. The chain couples TRBV20-1 to TRBJ1-1, with D perhaps TRBD1 (5 bases). V was clipped by 0 bases and J by 0 bases, with 14 bases between them. The germline V gene has CDR1 DFQATT and CDR2 SNEGSKA (reference sequence). CDR3 length: 16 amino acids. The CDR3 is CSARDPGGGLNTEAFF. In DNA form, the CDR3 reads TGCAGTGCTAGAGACCCCGGGGGGGGATTGAACACTGAAGCTTTCTTT.

This chain connects TRBV30 to TRBJ1-1; D remains unclear. V lost 4 bases and J 4 bases, leaving 7 bases between the germline ends. In germline, CDR1 is GTSNPN, CDR2 SVGIG (reference sequence). The CDR3 length is 11 residues. The CDR3 loop reads CAWNRATEAFF. DNA of the CDR3: TGTGCCTGGAACCGGGCCACTGAAGCTTTCTTT.

This clonotype has at least ten counts. The CDR3 DNA is TGTGCCAGCAGCTTAGGGACTAGCGCACCCTACGAGCAGTACTTC. It translates to CASSLGTSAPYEQYF. The rearrangement links TRBV7-2 to TRBJ2-7; TRBD2 matches 9 bases. From germline, CDR1 is SGHTA and CDR2 FQGNSA. Trimming cost V 1 base and J 2 bases; bases outside gene matches: 3. The CDR3 length is 15 residues.

This clonotype was seen ten or more times. The gene calls are TRBV3-1 and TRBJ1-4; tentative D call: TRBD1 (5 bases). Between the trimmed V and J ends, which lost 1 base and 5 bases, there was a span of 5 bases. The CDR3 has 13 residues. Germline V gene sequence: CDR1 LGHDT, CDR2 YNNKEL (reference sequence). The CDR3 here is CASSQGGNEKLFF. In nucleotides, the CDR3 is TGTGCCAGCAGCCAAGGGGGCAATGAAAAACTGTTTTTT.

This clonotype was seen more than once but under ten times. The rearrangement links TRBV19 to TRBJ2-5; maybe TRBD2 (5 bases). Trimming stripped 5 bases from V and 2 bases from J, with 18 bases between. Germline values: CDR1 LNHDA, CDR2 SQIVND (reference sequence). The CDR3 has 16 residues. CDR3 loop: CASSRQTGITQETQYF. The CDR3 coding sequence is TGTGCCAGTAGTCGCCAGACCGGGATTACGCAAGAGACCCAGTACTTC.

This clonotype was detected ten times or more. The chain employs TRBV20-1 and TRBJ2-1, with a tentative D call TRBD1 (6 bases). Germline V gene lookup returns CDR1 DFQATT and CDR2 SNEGSKA (reference sequence). V dropped 0 bases and J dropped 8 bases, with 20 bases sitting between them. The CDR3 runs 16 residues. CDR3 in amino acids: CSAREGGARTVDEQFF. CDR3 DNA: TGCAGTGCTAGAGAAGGAGGTGCCCGGACAGTAGATGAGCAGTTCTTC.

This clonotype has ten or more counts. The genes are TRBV3-1 and TRBJ1-5, with no clear D. Trimming cost V 3 bases and J 2 bases, with 8 bases left between them. CDR3 length: 14 amino acids. The germline V gene has CDR1 LGHDT and CDR2 YNNKEL (reference sequence). The DNA for the CDR3 is TGTGCCAGCAGCCAGGGCTCGGGCAATCAGCCCCAGCATTTT. This translates into CASSQGSGNQPQHF.

This clonotype has a count of ten or more. This rearrangement joins TRBV7-9 to TRBJ1-6; no firm D call. The CDR3 contains 14 residues. From germline, CDR1 is SEHNR and CDR2 FQNEAQ (reference sequence). The V gene lost 3 bases and the J gene lost 5 bases, with 8 bases spanning the gap. The CDR3 loop is CASSFQSDNSPLHF. DNA for the CDR3: TGTGCCAGCAGCTTTCAGTCGGATAATTCACCCCTCCACTTT.

This clonotype was counted ten times or more. This chain uses TRBV20-1 with TRBJ2-1, with D unresolved. The CDR3 consists of 15 residues. V was cut by 0 bases and J by 5 bases, with 14 bases left in between. The germline V gene encodes CDR1 DFQATT and CDR2 SNEGSKA (reference sequence). The CDR3 DNA reads as TGCAGTGCTAGAGATCGTCAAGTAGGTCACAATGAGCAGTTCTTC. Amino acid sequence: CSARDRQVGHNEQFF.

Worth noting for this clonotype: This may be a read error, as it is one base from a much larger clone. V and J are TRBV30 and TRBJ1-1; D might be TRBD1 (5 bases). The CDR3 consists of 12 residues. Trimming took off 1 base at V and 10 bases at J, with 13 bases between the two ends. Per germline, CDR1 GTSNPN and CDR2 SVGIG (reference sequence). CDR3 region: CAWSGRGSGAFF. The CDR3 region has the DNA TGTGCCTGGAGTGGGCGGGGGAGTGGAGCTTTCTTT.

This clonotype was detected many times. The chain recombines TRBV28 with TRBJ2-5; D is unresolved. Germline CDR1 and CDR2: MDHEN and SYDVKM. The CDR3 sequence is 12 residues long. The V end lost 6 bases, the J end lost 0 bases, and 5 bases lay between the germline ends. Written as DNA, the CDR3 is TGTGCCAGCAGAGACTACCAAGAGACCCAGTACTTC. This gives the protein CASRDYQETQYF.

This clonotype was recorded at least ten times. The chain employs TRBV5-1 and TRBJ2-7; D might be TRBD1 or TRBD2, each matching 5 bases. V was cut by 2 bases and J by 3 bases, with 9 bases left in between. There are 13 residues in the CDR3. Germline lookup yields CDR1 SGHRS and CDR2 YFSETQ. CDR3 in DNA: TGCGCCAGCAGCTTCGGGACGGACTACGAGCAGTACTTC. Amino acid sequence: CASSFGTDYEQYF.

CDR3 region: CASSSSGAYNEQFF. In nucleotides, the CDR3 is TGTGCCAGCAGTTCCAGCGGGGCCTACAATGAGCAGTTCTTC. V is TRBV6-4 and J is TRBJ2-1, with 7 bases lining up with TRBD2. V lost 5 bases and J lost 2; bases outside the gene matches: 3. The V gene's germline CDR1 is MRHNA and CDR2 SNTAGT. CDR3 size: 14 residues.

Concerning this clonotype: It may be a read error: a sequence one base away is much more abundant. V usage is TRBV6-1 and J usage is TRBJ1-5; 8 bases match TRBD1. Germline V gene sequence: CDR1 MNHNS, CDR2 SASEGT. Trimming cost V 6 bases and J 9 bases; bases outside gene matches: 10. CDR3 length: 14 residues. CDR3 nucleotide sequence: TGTGCCAGCAGACCAGGGGGCGGCCGGGTGCCCCAGCATTTT. Translated: CASRPGGGRVPQHF.

This clonotype has a handful of counts. The gene calls are TRBV20-1 and TRBJ2-7, with D tentatively TRBD1 (5 bases). In germline, CDR1 is DFQATT, CDR2 SNEGSKA (reference sequence). Trimming took 6 bases from V and 6 from J, leaving 12 bases between them. The CDR3 length is 11 residues. CDR3 region: CSATIRGEQYF. CDR3 DNA sequence: TGCAGTGCCACGATAAGGGGCGAGCAGTACTTC.